The entry below gives a single TCR beta chain sequence along with its context. The specificity of this receptor is unknown. The data stem from a study of cytomegalovirus exposure and HLA in healthy donors (dated by TCRdb to 2016 to 2017). Turning to the overall study: According to an earlier analysis of a few hundred of the donors, some 170 million T cells yielded 95 million to 140 million unique TCR beta sequences and approximately 300 Gb of sequence data. Class I and class II HLA loci were covered by the typing at four-digit resolution. To study patterns of TCR occurrence, a later analysis re-analyzed previously published TCR beta repertoires from 650 to 750 donors and added high-resolution HLA genotyping. The study used immunosequencing to profile the T cell repertoires of some 600 subjects and linked those repertoires to cytomegalovirus serostatus. Roughly five DR-DQ haplotypes were handled as single units for association and clustering, since linkage in the cohort was strong. An early release covering 500 to 750 HLA-typed donors comprised about 290 gigabases of sequencing data and around 85 million unique TCR sequences. The number of typed donors differed by locus: 629-630 for A, B, C, DRB1 and DQB1; 522 for DQA1; roughly 600 for DPA1; and around 490 for DPB1. Across some 400 genotyped donors of the cohort, an average of roughly 200,000 unique TCR beta nucleotide sequences per donor were sequenced, and roughly 18% of those sequences were non-productive. In an earlier analysis of a few hundred of the donors, high-throughput TCR beta sequencing was used to judge whether each TCR beta V gene segment behaved as functional or pseudogenic. Every discovery cohort repertoire had been produced on one sequencing platform. The study aimed to test whether cataloging public T cell receptors could reveal signatures of past pathogen exposure. Donor age, sex, ethnicity and CMV serostatus were compiled alongside the repertoire data. Among the roughly 400 genotyped donors, around 81% belonged to the genetic ancestry cluster associated with self-reported Caucasian donors. The later analysis used no new phenotypic data to find candidate immune exposures, relying instead on TCR beta sequences and their occurrence across donors. In addition to the first cohort of hundreds of subjects, a separate validation cohort of 120 different subjects was used. A later genetic analysis used genome-wide SNP genotypes for about 65% of the 666 donors, treating that subset as a discovery cohort. To predict cytomegalovirus infection status, the study combined high-throughput TCR immunosequencing, statistical association of individual TCRs with disease status, and machine learning. What the authors observed across the whole study: Because HLA typing was missing for some donors at each locus, association tests included only the typed subset. According to a later analysis, TCR association rates differed among HLA loci, with DRB1 alleles showing the most associated TCRs and HLA-C alleles showing the fewest. Cytomegalovirus status was reported to be diagnosed by the classifier with high specificity and sensitivity in both the original and validation cohorts. According to the authors, the approach could potentially be generalized to other disease states and immunological phenotypes. The earlier analysis of fewer than 750 of the donors excluded about 16 rarely observed V segments, including chromosome 9 orphons, because counts were too low. In a later analysis, most CMV-associated TCR beta chains were found to appear HLA-restricted, with HLA associations seemingly driven largely by CMV exposure. A later analysis found that HLA-associated TCR beta chains were more clonally expanded and had lower generation probabilities than equally common non-associated chains. Assigning TCR associations to individual alleles was difficult when HLA alleles, especially DR and DQ, strongly co-occurred. Across donors, most TCR sequences were observed very rarely, whereas some public TCRs were present in many individuals. A further reported finding was that TCR beta sequences accurately predicted the HLA-A and HLA-B alleles for most subjects in the first cohort. Correlated functional status among segregating V segments might reflect linkage disequilibrium, but an unknown experimental factor could not be ruled out. Compared with the roughly 670-donor mean, donors in an Asian-associated ancestry cluster had fewer N-insertions in productive TCRs, according to a later genetic analysis. In the study, 164 TCR beta chains were listed as associated with cytomegalovirus. Only TCR beta chains were sequenced in this cohort, and the absence of alpha or paired-chain data limited detectable features. V-gene and J-gene trimming of TCR beta chains was associated with a missense DCLRE1C variant in a later genetic analysis, and the association was replicated in an independent cohort. For the cohort, immune exposure information was limited to CMV serostatus. Broadly in line with IMGT annotations, most TCR beta V segments showed up in productive rearrangements about 90% or about 30% of the time in an earlier analysis of approximately 640 of the donors. A cluster of highly shared sequence variants was judged likely to be a technical artifact of the sequencing pipeline. At a false discovery rate of 0.05, a later analysis linked around 17,000 TCR beta sequences to specific HLA alleles. Presence/absence analyses assumed roughly uniform sequencing depth across donors, an assumption that may not hold. Three of the identified cytomegalovirus-associated TCR beta chains were confirmed in vitro to be specific for cytomegalovirus antigens. Several of the top co-occurrence clusters appeared to be linked to parvovirus B19, influenza, CMV and Epstein-Barr virus, according to a later analysis.

The cohort was made up of under 800 healthy bone marrow donors. All cohort members were sampled while nominally healthy, although unrecorded immune exposures were likely present. The donor was CMV seronegative and belonged to the group of over 350 seronegative cohort members. Every donor gave a peripheral blood sample, and the peripheral blood mononuclear cells from that sample were used for TCR beta sequencing. The Qiagen DNeasy Blood Extraction Kit was used to extract genomic DNA from the blood cell samples. The library came from the immunoSEQ multiplex PCR assay. For the multiplex PCR, a mixture combining 60 forward primers for TCR Vbeta segments and 13 reverse primers for TCR Jbeta segments was used. Amplification of the CDR3 region of rearranged TCR beta genes was performed with a multiplex PCR assay on genomic DNA. The amplified TCR beta libraries were sequenced on the Illumina HiSeq System as 87-base-pair reads. The study's own analysis went as follows. In a later analysis, 70 million to 95 million unique TCR beta chains were counted across the roughly 670 repertoires, and roughly 9.9 million of these chains were shared by at least two donors. A nearest-neighbor algorithm error-corrected the raw reads and collapsed the reads into unique sequences, merging closely related sequences to remove PCR and sequencing errors. CDR3 sequences were aligned to IMGT reference sequences to assign V, D and J gene segments. For a sequence to be retained, a match of at least six nucleotides to both a V gene segment and a J gene segment was required. A rearrangement counted as productive if the CDR3 had no stop codons and remained in frame with V and J, and every other rearrangement counted as non-productive. Following IMGT convention, CDR3 was defined as the stretch from the second conserved V-encoded cysteine up to the conserved J-encoded phenylalanine. The earlier analysis of approximately 590 of the donors excluded any sequence lacking an unambiguous match to a single V gene segment. An earlier analysis of 450 to 650 of the donors called V segments functional above 56.7% productive rearrangements and segregating when the between-donor standard deviation exceeded 5%. A statistical classification framework was developed to diagnose cytomegalovirus status using the catalog of TCR beta chain sequences. In a later analysis, V and J genes were assigned by comparing TCR nucleotide sequences against IMGT/GENE-DB human TR gene sequences. A later analysis assigned CDR3 sequences and most-parsimonious VDJ recombination scenarios with the TCRdist pipeline. In a later analysis, every TCR beta chain was defined by the combination of its CDR3 amino acid sequence and its V-gene family, and reads without a unique V-gene family were dropped. To address suspected cross-contamination and a sequencing artifact, a later analysis removed roughly 580 highly shared, low-generation-probability nucleotide sequences. A later analysis calculated a clonal expansion index for each public chain from normalized within-repertoire ranks of inferred template counts. In a later analysis, generation probabilities were computed with a VDJ recombination model fitted to out-of-frame rearrangements, and the resulting probabilities were checked against IGoR. Hypergeometric tests were used in a later analysis to score TCR-TCR, TCR-HLA and TCR-CMV co-occurrence, with a repertoire-size bias correction applied to the TCR pairs. A later analysis estimated false discovery rates by permuting HLA or CMV assignments 20 times. In a later analysis, co-occurring TCRs were grouped using DBSCAN, and TCRdist sequence similarity was added for clustering within HLA-allele-positive subsets. Co-occurrence clustering excluded repertoires with fewer than 30,000 or more than 120,000 public chains, plus five with anomalous nucleotide sharing. In its TCRdb copy, this immuneACCESS table keeps in-frame sequences only and misses some clones. Where compared with another copy, unresolved V genes explain less than half of these, and the others have no known cause. That table furnishes V, J and clone size, whereas the DNA furnished D and trimming. The sample's table covers some 39,000 clones. The top ten constitute about 6.3% of the sample.

The TCR comes from a man aged 25 to 40 in good health and CMV-seronegative. Sequenced: PBMCs.

CDR3 loop: CSASLLNEQFF. The DNA sequence reads TGCAGTGCGTCCCTCCTTAATGAGCAGTTCTTC. The chain employs TRBV20-1 and TRBJ2-1; confidence is insufficient to name the D gene. Trimming takes 6 bases from V and 7 bases from J, and the germline ends sit 10 bases apart. Spanning cysteine to phenylalanine, the CDR3 consists of 11 amino acids. Only the CDR3 region is kept as DNA, spanning 33 bases read in frame from base 1. Looking up the germline V gene (reference sequence) yields CDR1 DFQATT and CDR2 SNEGSKA.